This TCR beta chain was captured by sequencing in a study of identical twins. This clonotype was detected a few times. MiXCR, applied by TCRdb to the 5' RACE reads, yields one record per CDR3 protein. The sample lists 520,000 or so distinct CDR3 sequences; about 20% were seen once. Germline-derived CDR1 and CDR2 are SGHDT and YYEEEE. The germline V and J ends were trimmed by 9 bases and 1 base, with 14 bases remaining between them. CDR3 length equals 13 residues. The same data also contributed to another study, on T cells expressing NK-cell markers.

The material sequenced was CD4+ T cells sorted from blood. The chain carries TRBV5-6 and TRBJ2-7; tentative D call: TRBD2 (5 bases). The sequence derives from a woman between 18 and 30 years old in good health. The CDR3 DNA reads as TGTGCCATTGGCCGCCGGGGTTCCTACGAGCAGTACTTC. Encoded protein: CAIGRRGSYEQYF.